Each of the 17 T cell receptor beta chains below was sequenced from the same sample in a study of T cells in localized non-small cell lung cancer. Sequenced by immunoSEQ multiplex PCR; TCRdb stores in-frame clones only, minus some. Altogether under 55,000 clones are present, around 80% being singletons, with the ten largest covering roughly 4.5%. Sequencing used PBMCs, obtained before any cancer treatment. The receptors were sampled from a woman aged 35 to 75 with stage II lung adenocarcinoma.

This chain connects TRBV7-2 to TRBJ2-2; D unclear. The ends were cut back, 1 base at V and 6 bases at J, with 9 bases in the middle. Germline CDR1 and CDR2: SGHTA and FQGNSA. This CDR3 has 14 residues. CDR3: CASSLGPSAGELFF. The CDR3 DNA reads TGTGCCAGCAGCTTAGGGCCTTCTGCCGGGGAGCTGTTTTTT. The variable domain in full, with the rest retrieved from reference TRBV7-2 and TRBJ2-2, is GAGVSQSPSNKVTEKGKDVELRCDPISGHTALYWYRQSLGQGLEFLIYFQGNSAPDKSGLPSDRFSAERTGGSVSTLTIQRTQQEDSAVYLCASSLGPSAGELFFGEGSRLTVL.

The CDR3 bases are TGTGCCAGCAGCGCAGACAGGGCCTACGAGCAGTACTTC. Residues: CASSADRAYEQYF. The rearrangement links TRBV7-9 to TRBJ2-7; TRBD1 agrees at 7 bases. Germline V lookup: CDR1 SEHNR, CDR2 FQNEAQ (reference sequence). This CDR3 region has 13 residues. Trimming took 5 bases from V and 2 from J; bases not matched to a gene: 3.

This chain uses TRBV9 with TRBJ2-1; 13 bases are a match to TRBD2. Germline trimming cut 0 bases from V and 14 bases from J; bases unmatched to any gene: 5. This CDR3 has 14 amino acids. Germline loops: CDR1 SGDLS, CDR2 YYNGEE. CDR3 region: CASSVGGLAGDKFF. CDR3 nucleotides: TGTGCCAGCAGCGTAGGAGGACTAGCGGGGGATAAGTTCTTC.

This sequence joins TRBV10-2 and TRBJ2-1; 9 bases line up with TRBD2. The CDR3 covers 14 residues. V shed 4 bases, J shed 9 bases, and the junction held 7 bases outside the gene matches. Germline V CDR1 and CDR2: WSHSY, SAAADI. The CDR3 coding sequence is TGCGCCAGCAGTGTAGCGGGGGCCGGGGGTGAGCAGTTCTTC. This sequence encodes CASSVAGAGGEQFF.

V gene TRBV19 combines with J gene TRBJ2-7; the D is unclear. CDR3 length equals 12 residues. Trimming took off 11 bases at V and 3 bases at J, with 14 bases between the two ends. Looked up from germline, CDR1 is LNHDA and CDR2 is SQIVND (reference sequence). The CDR3 loop reads CAASPQLYEQYF. CDR3 bases: TGTGCCGCATCCCCTCAACTCTACGAGCAGTACTTC.

This chain connects TRBV14 to TRBJ2-6, with D possibly TRBD1 on 5 matching bases. Between the trimmed V and J ends, which lost 2 bases and 0 bases, there was a span of 14 bases. Germline assignment: CDR1 SGHDN and CDR2 FVKESK. This CDR3 comprises 18 residues. The CDR3 protein is CASSQQTAFISGANVLTF. DNA for the CDR3: TGTGCCAGCAGCCAACAGACAGCCTTTATCTCTGGGGCCAACGTCCTGACTTTC.

The rearrangement uses TRBV28 and TRBJ2-7; 7 bases are a match to TRBD1. V was pared by 2 bases and J by 2 bases, with 6 bases of the junction left unmatched. This CDR3 is built from 15 residues. Germline CDR1 is MDHEN and CDR2 is SYDVKM. The CDR3 loop reads CASSLQSTGTYEQYF. In DNA, the CDR3 is TGTGCCAGCAGTTTACAGTCGACAGGGACCTACGAGCAGTACTTC.

The chain recombines TRBV7-9 with TRBJ1-2; a weak D match, TRBD1 (6 bases). V was pared by 5 bases and J by 4 bases, with 14 bases between. This CDR3 spans 14 amino acids. Germline V gene sequence: CDR1 SEHNR, CDR2 FQNEAQ (reference sequence). In nucleotides, the CDR3 is TGTGCCAGCAGCCTCGAGAGGGGGGTCTATGGCTACACCTTC. It translates to CASSLERGVYGYTF.

CDR3 region: CASSQGGSREDQPQHF. For the CDR3, the DNA is TGTGCCAGCAGCCAAGGAGGAAGCAGGGAGGATCAGCCCCAGCATTTT. V and J are TRBV4-2 and TRBJ1-5; maybe TRBD1 (5 bases). Trimming took 1 base from V and 5 from J, leaving 15 bases between them. Germline V gene data show CDR1 as LGHNA and CDR2 as YNFKEQ. The length of the CDR3 is 16 residues.

The J gene is TRBJ1-1, the V gene TRBV7-2, with D perhaps TRBD1 (6 bases). Germline values: CDR1 SGHTA, CDR2 FQGNSA. This CDR3 region has 18 residues. The V and J ends lost 5 bases and 8 bases respectively, with 30 bases between them. The CDR3 bases are TGTGCCAGCAGCGCCTGGATGGGGGGGGCGATTACTGATAGAGAAGCTTTCTTT. It yields the protein CASSAWMGGAITDREAFF.

This rearrangement joins TRBV30 to TRBJ1-3; TRBD1 is a possible D gene (5 bases). V shed 3 bases and J shed 4 bases, with 16 bases lying between them. CDR1 and CDR2 (germline): GTSNPN, SVGIG (reference sequence). The CDR3 contains 15 residues. DNA for the CDR3: TGTGCCTGGAGAGGGGTCTTGGGAGGGGGAAACACCATATATTTT. The encoded protein is CAWRGVLGGGNTIYF.

This clone was counted a few times. CDR3 nucleotide sequence: TGTGCCAGCAGGGGACAGGGGGCGGACGAGCAGTACTTC. Translated, it gives CASRGQGADEQYF. The chain couples TRBV6-1 to TRBJ2-7; 12 nucleotides line up with TRBD1. The CDR3 has 13 residues. V lost 6 bases to trimming and J lost 5 bases; unmatched junction nucleotides: 2. The germline CDR1 and CDR2 sequences are MNHNS and SASEGT.

The chain has TRBV30 and TRBJ1-5; 8 bases are a match to TRBD1. This CDR3 has 13 residues. CDR1 GTSNPN and CDR2 SVGIG come from the germline V gene (reference sequence). The V segment lost 6 bases and the J segment 3 bases; nucleotides outside the gene matches: 4. CDR3 amino acids: CACSGGVNQPQHF. As DNA, the CDR3 is TGTGCCTGCTCAGGGGGCGTCAATCAGCCCCAGCATTTT.

The chain joins TRBV11-3 to TRBJ2-2; no clear D gene. The ends were cut back, 1 base at V and 9 bases at J, with 9 bases in the middle. The CDR3 totals 13 residues. The germline V gene encodes CDR1 SGHNT and CDR2 YENEEA. The CDR3 loop reads CASSLVSSRELFF. CDR3 DNA: TGTGCCAGCAGCTTAGTCTCCAGCCGGGAGCTGTTTTTT.

V gene TRBV6-6 combines with J gene TRBJ2-5; D unclear. V shed 2 bases and J shed 9 bases, with 10 bases lying between them. The CDR3 length is 12 residues. The germline gives CDR1 MNHNY, CDR2 SVGAGI (reference sequence). The CDR3 loop is CASSYLQSAQYF. CDR3 sequence (DNA): TGTGCCAGCAGTTACCTTCAAAGCGCCCAGTACTTC.

The genes are TRBV5-1 and TRBJ1-4; 7 nucleotides align to TRBD1. Germline CDR1 is SGHRS and CDR2 is YFSETQ. The CDR3 loop spans 16 amino acids. The V segment lost 4 bases and the J segment 0 bases; nucleotides outside the gene matches: 6. For the CDR3, the DNA is TGCGCCAGCAGCAACCGACAGGGTGCAACTAATGAAAAACTGTTTTTT. Protein sequence: CASSNRQGATNEKLFF.

V usage is TRBV5-4 and J usage is TRBJ2-3; 9 bases are shared with TRBD2. Germline V lookup: CDR1 SGHNT, CDR2 YYREEE (reference sequence). Trimming removed 2 bases from V and 2 bases from J; junction bases left unmatched: 3. CDR3 length: 15 residues. The CDR3 DNA is TGTGCCAGCAGCTTTAGCGGGGGAACCACAGATACGCAGTATTTT. It is translated as CASSFSGGTTDTQYF.